The present TCR beta chain was sequenced within a study of identical twins. General study points: Abundant beta clonotypes from cord blood bore fewer insertions; memory repertoires lacked this pattern. Those out-of-frame alpha sequences shared by twins showed an excess of low generation probability.

Template switching added a universal primer site, and cDNA bore unique molecular identifiers. TCRdb processed the 5' RACE reads anew with MiXCR; each CDR3 protein has one entry. This sample has some 1,600,000 distinct CDR3 sequences; less than 40% occur once, and the top ten carry around 0.3%. This CDR3 has 14 amino acids. All donors were healthy, and all were Caucasian. Remarks on this clonotype: The target antigen is unknown. Germline is not matched at one junction end, which may reflect a read error.

The specimen was cord blood. The V gene is TRBV12-3 or TRBV12-4, the J gene TRBJ2-3; D remains ambiguous. This clonotype was sampled from a newborn girl in good health. CDR3 DNA: TGTGCCAGCAGTTTTACCGACGGCACAGATACGCAGTCTTTT. This translates into CASSFTDGTDTQSF.